These 27 T cell receptor beta chains were sequenced from one sample in a study of tumor and adjacent non-tumor tissue in lung cancer. No cell sorting was done before RNA was extracted from the tissue. Three rounds of nested PCR, following a modified ARM-PCR protocol, produced the TCRbeta library. TCRdb reprocessed the multiplex PCR reads via MiXCR and lists one record per CDR3 protein. Of fewer than 85,000 distinct CDR3 sequences detected, roughly 80% appear once; the ten largest clones hold approximately 12%. The material sequenced was lung tumor tissue. The receptors stem from a woman aged 45-59 years with non-small cell lung cancer.

As regards this clonotype: A junction boundary mismatches the germline segment, possibly from a read error. This chain connects TRBV29-1 to TRBJ2-7; D call uncertain. The CDR3 covers 13 residues. Germline V gene data show CDR1 as SQVTM and CDR2 as ANQGSEA. CDR3 amino acids: CSAHSASSYEQYF. In nucleotides, the CDR3 is TGCAGCGCCCACTCGGCCAGTTCCTACGAGCAATACTTC.

This clonotype has ten or more counts. This rearrangement joins TRBV4-2 to TRBJ2-3, with 14 bases that match TRBD2. CDR1 and CDR2 (germline): LGHNA, YNFKEQ. The CDR3 runs to 16 residues. With V trimmed by 1 base and J by 4 bases, 1 base remained unmatched. CDR3 sequence (DNA): TGTGCCAGCAGCCAAGCGGGACTAGCGGGAGCAGATACGCAGTATTTT. This codes for CASSQAGLAGADTQYF.

CDR3 amino acids: CASRKPGQSSPLHF. The CDR3 DNA is TGTGCCAGCCGTAAACCGGGACAGAGCTCACCCCTCCACTTT. The chain combines TRBV19 with TRBJ1-6, with TRBD1 matching 7 bases. The ends lost 9 bases at V and 10 bases at J; junction bases unmatched: 12. CDR3 length equals 14 residues. The germline gives CDR1 LNHDA, CDR2 SQIVND (reference sequence).

On this clonotype: Lacking the conserved final phenylalanine or tryptophan, this CDR3 likely reflects a read error. The chain joins TRBV5-1 to TRBJ1-1; D possibly corresponds to TRBD1 (5 bases). The V and J ends lost 2 bases and 0 bases respectively, with 17 bases between them. The CDR3 covers 17 residues. The germline CDR1 and CDR2 sequences are SGHRS and YFSETQ. As DNA, the CDR3 is TGCGCCAGCAGCTTAATCGTGACCCGGGGGATGAACACTGAAGCTTTCTGT. Its translation is CASSLIVTRGMNTEAFC.

At least ten counts were recorded for this clonotype. V and J are TRBV10-2 and TRBJ1-4, with a possible D match to TRBD1 (5 bases). Germline CDR1 and CDR2: WSHSY and SAAADI. The V gene lost 7 bases and the J gene lost 4 bases, with 10 bases spanning the gap. The CDR3 is made up of 13 amino acids. CDR3 bases: TGCGCCAGCACCGGACACCTTAATGAAAAACTGTTTTTT. It specifies CASTGHLNEKLFF.

The rearrangement joins TRBV4-1 to TRBJ2-1; TRBD1 might be the D (5 bases). V was pared by 0 bases and J by 15 bases, with 24 bases between. The CDR3 loop spans 16 amino acids. The germline CDR1 and CDR2 sequences are MGHRA and YSYEKL. For the CDR3, the DNA is TGCGCCAGCAGCCAAGATCCCAGGGAATCCTACAATGAGTCGTTCTTC. Encoded protein: CASSQDPRESYNESFF.

This clonotype was seen a single time. The chain carries TRBV11-2 and TRBJ2-7; 7 bases are shared with TRBD2. V dropped 6 bases and J dropped 2; count of bases not matched to a gene: 10. This CDR3 spans 15 amino acids. The V gene's germline CDR1 is SGHAT and CDR2 FQNNGV. CDR3 protein: CASSRLREDPYEQYF. Written as DNA, the CDR3 is TGTGCCAGCAGTCGCTTACGGGAGGACCCCTACGAGCAGTACTTC. Complete variable domain (other parts from reference TRBV11-2 and TRBJ2-7): EAGVAQSPRYKIIEKRQSVAFWCNPISGHATLYWYQQILGQGPKLLIQFQNNGVVDDSQLPKDRFSAERLKGVDSTLKIQPAKLEDSAVYLCASSRLREDPYEQYFGPGTRLTVT.

To note about this clonotype: Mismatch with germline at one junction end may stem from a read error. J is TRBJ2-7 and V is TRBV6-2 or TRBV6-3; the match to TRBD2 covers 13 bases. The last part of the DNA fits TRBJ2-1 better; the J call may be wrong. Per the germline V gene, CDR1 is MNHEY and CDR2 is SVGEGT. CDR3 length: 15 amino acids. The CDR3 DNA is TGCGCCAGCAGCCGCCTACTAGCGGGAGGGGACGGGCAGTTCTTC. Protein sequence: CASSRLLAGGDGQFF.

J is TRBJ1-2 and V is TRBV6-1; D is uncertain. V was trimmed by 11 bases and J by 4 bases, leaving 23 bases between them. Germline V lookup: CDR1 MNHNS, CDR2 SASEGT. CDR3 length: 15 residues. CDR3 amino acids: CAGIFKPEDTYGYTF. For the CDR3, the DNA is TGTGCCGGCATCTTCAAACCGGAAGATACCTATGGCTACACCTTC.

Points on this clonotype: Its ends do not fully match the called genes, so a read error is possible. This chain joins TRBV29-1 and TRBJ1-1; D is perhaps TRBD1 (5 bases). This CDR3 comprises 13 residues. Germline loops: CDR1 SQVTM, CDR2 ANQGSEA. In DNA, the CDR3 is TGCAGCGTTGGTGGGGGACTGAACACTGAAACTTTCTTT. It yields the protein CSVGGGLNTETFF.

Worth noting for this clonotype: A read error may account for a junction end that differs from germline. This chain joins TRBV6-1 and TRBJ2-3; 9 nucleotides line up with TRBD2. The CDR3 loop spans 15 amino acids. CDR1 MNHNS and CDR2 SASEGT come from the germline V gene. As DNA, the CDR3 is TGTCCCAGTAGTGTTAGTAGCGGGAGTACAGATACGCAGTATTTT. Amino acid sequence: CPSSVSSGSTDTQYF.

Regarding this clonotype: An end of the junction differs from the germline gene, which may be a read error. The chain is built from TRBV6-6 and TRBJ2-1, with 11 positions matching TRBD1. In germline, CDR1 is MNHNY, CDR2 SVGAGI (reference sequence). This CDR3 has 20 residues. CDR3 in DNA: TGTGCCAGCAGATACTCAGCTCAAATGATCCGGGACAGGGGGTACATTGAGCAGTTCTTC. It codes for CASRYSAQMIRDRGYIEQFF.

This clonotype has a handful of counts. A much larger clone differs by one base, so this may be a read error. CDR3 nucleotide sequence: TGCAGTGCTAGAGATAGCGGTATGCCAGCGGGACGCTCCTACAATGAGCAGTTCTTC. Amino acid sequence: CSARDSGMPAGRSYNEQFF. The rearrangement uses TRBV20-1 and TRBJ2-1; TRBD2 aligns across 7 bases. The ends lost 0 bases at V and 0 bases at J; junction bases unmatched: 14. The CDR3 runs to 19 residues. CDR1 is DFQATT and CDR2 is SNEGSKA in the germline V gene (reference sequence).

In the case of this clonotype: No conserved phenylalanine or tryptophan ends this CDR3, so it is likely a read error. The V and J genes are TRBV6-2 or TRBV6-3 and TRBJ2-6; D perhaps matches TRBD1 (5 bases). The germline CDR1 and CDR2 sequences are MNHEY and SVGEGT. The length of the CDR3 is 15 residues. In nucleotides, the CDR3 is TGTGCCAGCAGTTACTCGACCTCTGGGGCCAACTTCCTGACTCTT. Translation gives CASSYSTSGANFLTL.

This clonotype occurred a few times. The chain employs TRBV15 and TRBJ1-4, with a possible D match to TRBD1 (5 bases). CDR3 size: 16 residues. Germline V gene lookup returns CDR1 LNHNV and CDR2 YYDKDF (reference sequence). Trimming shortened V by 0 bases and J by 10 bases, and 18 bases separated the two germline ends. The CDR3 DNA reads as TGTGCCACCAGCAGAGACCCGGCGGGGCAAAAGGGAAAACTGTTTTTT. Amino acid sequence: CATSRDPAGQKGKLFF.

Details on this clonotype: A junction end diverges from the germline sequence, so it may reflect a read error. The V gene is TRBV29-1, the J gene TRBJ2-2, with TRBD2 matching 10 bases. Germline values: CDR1 SQVTM, CDR2 ANQGSEA. The CDR3 sequence is 16 residues long. CDR3 residues: CRVGLAEGFVTGELFF. The CDR3, as DNA: TGCAGAGTTGGACTAGCGGAAGGCTTTGTCACCGGGGAGCTGTTTTTT.

This rearrangement joins TRBV12-3 or TRBV12-4 to TRBJ2-1; 11 positions match TRBD2. V was pared by 7 bases and J by 8 bases, with 13 bases of the junction left unmatched. This CDR3 is 16 amino acids long. CDR3 bases: TGTGCCAGCAATCCACCGGGACTAGCGGTTATTGATGAGCAGTTCTTC. Its translation is CASNPPGLAVIDEQFF.

As concerns this clonotype: A junction boundary mismatches the germline segment, possibly from a read error. The chain uses TRBV4-2 and TRBJ2-1; 7 positions match TRBD2. Germline lookup yields CDR1 LGHNA and CDR2 YNFKEQ. This CDR3 has 15 residues. CDR3 DNA sequence: TGTGCCAACAGCCAATCCCTAGCGGAGTTGGTTGGGCAGTTCTTC. This sequence encodes CANSQSLAELVGQFF.

This clonotype was counted at least ten times. V usage is TRBV4-3 and J usage is TRBJ2-7; D might be TRBD2 (5 bases). The CDR3 spans 15 residues. Germline V gives CDR1 LGHNA, CDR2 YSLEER. V lost 2 bases to trimming and J lost 0 bases, with 11 bases between them. In DNA, the CDR3 is TGCGCCAGCAGCCAATCCCCGGGGAGCTCCTACGAGCAGTACTTC. Residues: CASSQSPGSSYEQYF.

This clonotype was detected once. This is likely a read error, given that the CDR3 carries no conserved phenylalanine or tryptophan at its end. The rearrangement uses TRBV24-1 and TRBJ2-1; 14 positions agree with TRBD2. CDR3 length equals 18 residues. In germline, CDR1 is KGHDR, CDR2 SFDVKD. The CDR3 reads CATSTGTSGSPIYNEQFL. For the CDR3, the DNA is TGTGCTACCAGCACCGGGACTAGCGGGAGTCCCATCTACAATGAGCAGTTCTTA.

Concerning this clonotype itself: Since no conserved phenylalanine or tryptophan closes the CDR3, a read error is the likely cause. The chain recombines TRBV11-2 with TRBJ2-1, with TRBD2 matching 8 bases. Trimming cost V 6 bases and J 3 bases; bases outside gene matches: 10. Germline-derived CDR1 and CDR2 are SGHAT and FQNNGV. The CDR3 is 16 residues long. The CDR3 loop reads CASSSRSGSYYNEQFS. DNA of the CDR3: TGTGCCAGCAGTTCCCGGAGCGGGAGTTACTACAATGAGCAGTTCTCC.

A note on this clonotype: Because the CDR3 is missing its conserved closing phenylalanine or tryptophan, this is likely a read error. The DNA is left out, because the CDR3 cannot be placed on it with certainty; the CDR3 is given as TCRdb lists it. This chain joins TRBV29-1 and TRBJ2-1; TRBD2 reflects the table's D call only, with no check against the DNA. CDR1 SQVTM and CDR2 ANQGSEA come from the germline V gene. Ends included, the CDR3 has 13 residues. The CDR3 loop is CSLDRKGNNELFL.

In the case of this clonotype: Germline is not matched at one junction end, which may reflect a read error. The chain uses TRBV20-1 and TRBJ2-1; D may be TRBD2 (5 bases). This CDR3 contains 17 residues. Looked up from germline, CDR1 is DFQATT and CDR2 is SNEGSKA (reference sequence). CDR3 residues: CSAQKRANLSSYNKQFF. The CDR3 region has the DNA TGCAGTGCCCAAAAGAGGGCCAATTTGAGTTCCTACAATAAGCAGTTCTTC.

Comment on this clonotype: A junction end diverges from the germline sequence, so it may reflect a read error. The gene calls are TRBV11-1 and TRBJ2-7; 7 positions agree with TRBD1. Per germline, CDR1 SGHAT and CDR2 FQDESV (reference sequence). The CDR3 has 14 residues. This CDR3 reads CASSRWDSSYKQYF. The DNA of the CDR3 is TGTGCCAGCAGCCGATGGGACAGCTCCTACAAGCAGTACTTC. Together with reference TRBV11-1 and TRBJ2-7, the CDR3 gives the full variable domain: EAEVAQSPRYKITEKSQAVAFWCDPISGHATLYWYRQILGQGPELLVQFQDESVVDDSQLPKDRFSAERLKGVDSTLKIQPAELGDSAMYLCASSRWDSSYKQYFGPGTRLTVT.

The gene calls are TRBV20-1 and TRBJ2-1; no definite D call. This CDR3 has 16 amino acids. Germline V gene data show CDR1 as DFQATT and CDR2 as SNEGSKA (reference sequence). V lost 0 bases, J lost 4 bases, and 16 bases lay in between. This CDR3 reads CSARESSQPGYNEQFF. The CDR3 bases are TGCAGTGCTAGAGAAAGTAGTCAACCCGGGTACAATGAGCAGTTCTTC.

This clonotype was observed a single time. This chain links TRBV6-1 with TRBJ2-1; the D gene is possibly TRBD2 (6 bases). The germline CDR1 and CDR2 sequences are MNHNS and SASEGT. V was clipped by 3 bases and J by 0 bases, with 15 bases between them. The CDR3 totals 17 residues. CDR3 protein: CASSDLGGSFSYNEQFF. As DNA, the CDR3 is TGTGCCAGCAGTGATTTAGGAGGGTCGTTCTCCTACAATGAGCAGTTCTTC.

The V and J genes are TRBV20-1 and TRBJ2-1; 8 nucleotides line up with TRBD1. Losses at the gene ends were 4 bases for V and 12 bases for J; bases not matched to a gene: 14. This CDR3 contains 14 residues. The germline V gene has CDR1 DFQATT and CDR2 SNEGSKA (reference sequence). CDR3 sequence reads: CSAITSGQGCVQFF. The DNA for the CDR3 is TGCAGTGCTATAACAAGCGGACAGGGATGTGTGCAGTTCTTC.